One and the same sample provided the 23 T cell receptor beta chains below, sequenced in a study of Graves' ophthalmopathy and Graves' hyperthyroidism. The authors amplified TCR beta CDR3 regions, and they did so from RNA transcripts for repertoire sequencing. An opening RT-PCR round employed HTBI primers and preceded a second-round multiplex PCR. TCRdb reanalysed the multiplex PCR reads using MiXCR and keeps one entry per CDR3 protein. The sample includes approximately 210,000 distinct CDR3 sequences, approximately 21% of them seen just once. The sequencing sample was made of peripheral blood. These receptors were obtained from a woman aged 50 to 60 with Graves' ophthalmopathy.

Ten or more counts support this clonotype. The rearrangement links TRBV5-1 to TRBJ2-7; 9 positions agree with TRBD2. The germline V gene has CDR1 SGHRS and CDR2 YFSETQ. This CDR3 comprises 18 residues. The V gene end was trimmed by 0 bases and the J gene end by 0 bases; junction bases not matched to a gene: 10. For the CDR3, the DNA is TGCGCCAGCAGCTTGGCCGTGGCTAGCGGGGCTGCCTCCTACGAGCAGTACTTC. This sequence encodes CASSLAVASGAASYEQYF.

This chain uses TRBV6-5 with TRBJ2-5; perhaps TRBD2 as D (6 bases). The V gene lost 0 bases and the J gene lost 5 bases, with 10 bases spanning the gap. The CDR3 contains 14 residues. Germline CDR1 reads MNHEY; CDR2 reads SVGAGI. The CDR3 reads CASSYSEGAETQYF. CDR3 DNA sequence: TGTGCCAGCAGTTACTCGGAGGGCGCCGAGACCCAGTACTTC.

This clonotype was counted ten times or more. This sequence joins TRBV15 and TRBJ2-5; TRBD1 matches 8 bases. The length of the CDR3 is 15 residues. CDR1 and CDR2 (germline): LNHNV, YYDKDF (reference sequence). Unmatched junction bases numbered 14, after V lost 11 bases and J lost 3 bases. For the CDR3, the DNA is TGTGCCGCAGGGGAAGGACAGGGTTTGGAAGAGACCCAGTACTTC. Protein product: CAAGEGQGLEETQYF. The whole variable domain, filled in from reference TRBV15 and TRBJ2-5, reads DAMVIQNPRYQVTQFGKPVTLSCSQTLNHNVMYWYQQKSSQAPKLLFHYYDKDFNNEADTPDNFQSRRPNTSFCFLDIRSPGLGDTAMYLCAAGEGQGLEETQYFGPGTRLLVL.

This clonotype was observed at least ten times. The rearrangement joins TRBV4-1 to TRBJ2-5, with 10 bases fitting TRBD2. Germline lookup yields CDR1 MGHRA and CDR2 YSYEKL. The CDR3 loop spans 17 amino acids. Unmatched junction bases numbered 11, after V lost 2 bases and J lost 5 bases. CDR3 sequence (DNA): TGCGCCAGCAGCCAAAGGGCCGGGGGACTAGCGTACGAGACCCAGTACTTC. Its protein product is CASSQRAGGLAYETQYF.

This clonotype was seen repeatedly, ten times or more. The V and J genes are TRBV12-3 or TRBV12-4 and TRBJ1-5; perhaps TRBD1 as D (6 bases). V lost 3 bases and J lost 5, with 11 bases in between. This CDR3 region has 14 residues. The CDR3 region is CASSFGAGDQPQHF. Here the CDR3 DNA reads TGTGCCAGCAGTTTTGGGGCAGGGGATCAGCCCCAGCATTTT.

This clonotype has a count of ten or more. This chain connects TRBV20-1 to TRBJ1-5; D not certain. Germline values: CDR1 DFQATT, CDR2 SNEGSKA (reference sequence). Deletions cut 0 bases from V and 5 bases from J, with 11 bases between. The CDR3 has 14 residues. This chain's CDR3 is CSARDGRGHQPQHF. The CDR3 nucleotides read TGCAGTGCTAGAGATGGGAGAGGGCATCAGCCCCAGCATTTT.

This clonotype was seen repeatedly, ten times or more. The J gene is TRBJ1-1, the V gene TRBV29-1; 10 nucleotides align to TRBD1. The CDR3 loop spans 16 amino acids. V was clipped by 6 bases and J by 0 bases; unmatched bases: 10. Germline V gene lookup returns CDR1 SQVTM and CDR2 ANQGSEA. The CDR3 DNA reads TGCAGCGTGGGACCGACAGGGGGCCTTTTGAACACTGAAGCTTTCTTT. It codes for CSVGPTGGLLNTEAFF.

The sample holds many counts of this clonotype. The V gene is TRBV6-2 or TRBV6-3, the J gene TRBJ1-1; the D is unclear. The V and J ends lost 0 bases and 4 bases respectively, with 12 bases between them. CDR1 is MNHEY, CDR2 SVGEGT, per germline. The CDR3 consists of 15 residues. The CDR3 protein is CASSYSTGLFTEAFF. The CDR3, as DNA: TGTGCCAGCAGTTACTCGACTGGGCTTTTCACTGAAGCTTTCTTT.

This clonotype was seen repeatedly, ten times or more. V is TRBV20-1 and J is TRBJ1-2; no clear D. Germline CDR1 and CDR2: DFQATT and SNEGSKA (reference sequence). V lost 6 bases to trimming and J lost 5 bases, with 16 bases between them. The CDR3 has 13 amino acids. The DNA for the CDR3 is TGCAGTGCCCCAATATCCGCCGGGTATGGCTACACCTTC. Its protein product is CSAPISAGYGYTF.

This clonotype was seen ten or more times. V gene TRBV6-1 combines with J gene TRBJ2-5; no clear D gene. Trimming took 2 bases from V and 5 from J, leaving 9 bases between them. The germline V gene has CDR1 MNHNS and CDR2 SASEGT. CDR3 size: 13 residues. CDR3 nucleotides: TGTGCCAGCAGTGAAACATTTGGGGAGACCCAGTACTTC. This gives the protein CASSETFGETQYF.

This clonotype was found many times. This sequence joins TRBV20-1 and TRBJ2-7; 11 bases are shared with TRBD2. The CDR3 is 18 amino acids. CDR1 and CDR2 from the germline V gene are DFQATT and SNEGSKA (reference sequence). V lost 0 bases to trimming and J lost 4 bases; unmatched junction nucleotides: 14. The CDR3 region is CSARDLGLAGGSGYEQYF. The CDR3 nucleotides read TGCAGTGCTAGAGATCTTGGGCTAGCGGGAGGCTCAGGGTACGAGCAGTACTTC.

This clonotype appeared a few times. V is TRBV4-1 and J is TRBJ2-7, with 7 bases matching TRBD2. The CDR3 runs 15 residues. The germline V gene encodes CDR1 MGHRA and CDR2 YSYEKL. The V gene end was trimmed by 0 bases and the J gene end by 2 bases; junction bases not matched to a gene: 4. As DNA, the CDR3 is TGCGCCAGCAGCCAAGAACTAGCGAGAGCCTACGAGCAGTACTTC. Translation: CASSQELARAYEQYF.

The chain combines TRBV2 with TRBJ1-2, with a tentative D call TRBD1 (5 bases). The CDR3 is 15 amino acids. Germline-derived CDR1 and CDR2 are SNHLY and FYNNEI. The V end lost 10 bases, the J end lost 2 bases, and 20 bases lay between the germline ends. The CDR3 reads CATPGGGTSNYGYTF. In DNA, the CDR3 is TGTGCCACCCCGGGGGGGGGGACTTCCAACTATGGCTACACCTTC.

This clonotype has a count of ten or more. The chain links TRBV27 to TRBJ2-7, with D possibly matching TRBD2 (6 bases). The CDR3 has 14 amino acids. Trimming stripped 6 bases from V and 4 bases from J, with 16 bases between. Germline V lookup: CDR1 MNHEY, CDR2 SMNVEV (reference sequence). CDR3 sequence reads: CASSPLPGVYEQYF. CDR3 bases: TGTGCCAGCAGCCCCCTCCCGGGGGTTTACGAGCAGTACTTC.

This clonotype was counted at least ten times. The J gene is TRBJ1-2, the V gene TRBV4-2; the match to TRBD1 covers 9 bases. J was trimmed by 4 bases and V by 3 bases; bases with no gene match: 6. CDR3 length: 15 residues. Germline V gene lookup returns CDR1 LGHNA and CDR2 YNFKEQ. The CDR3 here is CASSQDGTGTYGYTF. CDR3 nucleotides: TGTGCCAGCAGCCAGGACGGGACAGGGACCTATGGCTACACCTTC.

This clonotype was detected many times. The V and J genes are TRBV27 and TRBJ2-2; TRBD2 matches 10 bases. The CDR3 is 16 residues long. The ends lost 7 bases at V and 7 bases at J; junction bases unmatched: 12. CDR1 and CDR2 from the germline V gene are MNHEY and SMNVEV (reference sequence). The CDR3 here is CASKRASGSVGGELFF. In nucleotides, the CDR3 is TGTGCCAGCAAGAGGGCTAGCGGGAGCGTCGGCGGGGAGCTGTTTTTT.

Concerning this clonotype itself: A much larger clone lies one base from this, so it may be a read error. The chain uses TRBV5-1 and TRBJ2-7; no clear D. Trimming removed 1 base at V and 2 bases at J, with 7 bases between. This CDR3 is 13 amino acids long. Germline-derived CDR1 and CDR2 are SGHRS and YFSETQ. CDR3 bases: TGCGCCAGCAGCTTGCACAGCCCCTACGAGCAGTACTTC. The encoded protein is CASSLHSPYEQYF.

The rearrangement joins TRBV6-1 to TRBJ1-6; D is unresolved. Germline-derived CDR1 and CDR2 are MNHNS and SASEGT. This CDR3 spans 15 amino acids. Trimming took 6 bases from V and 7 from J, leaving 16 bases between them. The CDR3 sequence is CASRIIVRGNSPLHF. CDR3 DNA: TGTGCCAGCAGGATTATTGTGCGGGGAAATTCACCCCTCCACTTT.

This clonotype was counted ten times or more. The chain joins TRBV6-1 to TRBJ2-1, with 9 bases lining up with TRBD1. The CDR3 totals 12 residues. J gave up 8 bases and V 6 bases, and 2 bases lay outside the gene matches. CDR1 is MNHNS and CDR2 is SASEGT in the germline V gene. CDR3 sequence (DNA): TGTGCCAGCAGCTACAGGGGGCATGAGCAGTTCTTC. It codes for CASSYRGHEQFF.

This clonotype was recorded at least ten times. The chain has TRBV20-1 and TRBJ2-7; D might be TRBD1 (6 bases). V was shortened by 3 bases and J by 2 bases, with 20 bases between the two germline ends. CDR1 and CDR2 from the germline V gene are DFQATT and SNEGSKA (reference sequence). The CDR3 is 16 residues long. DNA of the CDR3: TGCAGTGCTAGCGATAGACGGCGACAGGCGCCCTACGAGCAGTACTTC. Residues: CSASDRRRQAPYEQYF.

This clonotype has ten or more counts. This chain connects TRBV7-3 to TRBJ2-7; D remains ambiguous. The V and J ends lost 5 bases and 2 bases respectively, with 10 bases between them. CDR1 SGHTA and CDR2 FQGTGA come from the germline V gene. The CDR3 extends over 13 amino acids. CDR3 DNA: TGTGCCAGCAGCCAGCATCACCCCTACGAGCAGTACTTC. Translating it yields CASSQHHPYEQYF.

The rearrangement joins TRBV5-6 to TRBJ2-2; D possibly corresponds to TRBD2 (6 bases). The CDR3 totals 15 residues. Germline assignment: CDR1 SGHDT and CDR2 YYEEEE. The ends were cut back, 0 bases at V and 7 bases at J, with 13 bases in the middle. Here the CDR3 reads CASSLAATRIGELFF. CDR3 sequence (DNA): TGTGCCAGCAGCTTGGCCGCGACTAGAATCGGGGAGCTGTTTTTT.

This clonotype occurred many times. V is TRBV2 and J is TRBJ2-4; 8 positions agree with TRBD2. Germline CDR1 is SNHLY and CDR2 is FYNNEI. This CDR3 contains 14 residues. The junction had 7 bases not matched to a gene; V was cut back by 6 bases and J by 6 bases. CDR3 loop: CASRWTSLRNIQYF. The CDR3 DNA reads TGTGCCAGCAGGTGGACTAGCTTACGAAACATTCAGTACTTC.